These T cell receptor beta chains were read from a single sample in a study of T cell repertoires in cytomegalovirus infection. TCRdb re-called the reads through MiXCR, storing one row per CDR3 protein. The sample includes roughly 800,000 distinct CDR3 sequences, roughly 28% of them seen just once. What these receptors recognize is not known. The sample here was cultured CD8+ T cells from PBMCs, taken from culture after CMV antigen stimulation. The source is a human donor in good health (CMV status not recorded). Some clones in this sample may be carry-over from other donors' samples. Each CDR3 is given with its conserved first and last residue. A D gene is named only where the DNA matches it firmly. Rows may omit the clone size; those that give it use once, few, many or a size class.

v_gene	d_gene	abundance	j_gene	CDR3aa	CDR3nt
TRBV6-4	.	.	TRBJ2-1	CASSEEATDYNEQFF	TGTGCCAGCAGTGAAGAAGCCACAGACTACAATGAGCAGTTCTTC
TRBV7-4	.	.	TRBJ2-1	CASNLKSSYNEQFF	TGTGCCAGCAACTTGAAGAGCTCCTACAATGAGCAGTTCTTC
TRBV19	TRBD1	.	TRBJ2-5	CASSPGTGRVTQYF	TGTGCCAGTAGTCCAGGGACAGGGAGGGTGACCCAGTACTTC
TRBV2	.	.	TRBJ1-1	CAPWARGTEAFF	TGTGCCCCCTGGGCCAGGGGCACTGAAGCTTTCTTT
TRBV2	TRBD2	.	TRBJ2-3	CASKSSGGVKDTQYF	TGTGCCAGCAAGTCTAGCGGGGGGGTTAAAGATACGCAGTATTTT
TRBV12-3/TRBV12-4	TRBD1	few	TRBJ2-5	CASSAGTGIRKTQYF	TGTGCCAGCAGTGCCGGGACAGGAATACGGAAGACCCAGTACTTC
TRBV5-6	.	.	TRBJ1-2	CASSPPPGTFNYGYTF	TGTGCCAGCAGCCCACCTCCCGGGACATTTAACTATGGCTACACCTTC
TRBV11-2	.	few	TRBJ1-1	CASSLDNGRNTEAFF	TGTGCCAGCAGCTTAGATAACGGGAGGAACACTGAAGCTTTCTTT
TRBV19	TRBD1	.	TRBJ1-5	CASMADRGNSNQPQHF	TGTGCCAGTATGGCAGACAGGGGAAATAGCAATCAGCCCCAGCATTTT
TRBV19	.	few	TRBJ1-2	CASSIPHSDYGYTF	TGTGCCAGTAGTATACCTCACTCTGACTATGGCTACACCTTC
TRBV7-2	TRBD2	once	TRBJ2-1	CASSAFSGGVDEQFF	TGTGCCAGCAGCGCTTTTAGCGGGGGGGTTGATGAGCAGTTCTTC
TRBV7-6	.	few	TRBJ1-6	CASSKGESDSPLHF	TGTGCCAGCAGCAAGGGGGAAAGTGATTCACCCCTCCACTTT
TRBV12-3/TRBV12-4	TRBD1	many	TRBJ2-1	CASSLSDRGYNEQFF	TGTGCCAGCAGTTTATCGGACAGGGGATACAATGAGCAGTTCTTC
TRBV6-2/TRBV6-3	.	.	TRBJ2-3	CASTLGGAEDTQYF	TGTGCCAGCACTCTGGGGGGGGCTGAGGATACGCAGTATTTT
TRBV7-9	.	many	TRBJ2-2	CASSQEVTGELFF	TGTGCCAGCAGCCAAGAAGTCACCGGGGAGCTGTTTTTT
TRBV6-6	.	many	TRBJ2-5	CASSFPGNQETQYF	TGTGCCAGCAGTTTCCCGGGGAACCAAGAGACCCAGTACTTC
TRBV7-6	.	many	TRBJ1-4	CASSLGVPLELFF	TGTGCCAGCAGCTTGGGGGTCCCTCTGGAACTGTTTTTT
TRBV7-8	TRBD1	few	TRBJ2-7	CASSFYRGSSYEQYF	TGTGCCAGCAGCTTTTACAGGGGGAGCTCCTACGAGCAGTACTTC
TRBV7-9	.	.	TRBJ1-1	CASSPVIPNTEAFF	TGTGCCAGCAGCCCAGTTATTCCCAACACTGAAGCTTTCTTT
TRBV6-1	.	.	TRBJ2-1	CASSPVIWEQFF	TGTGCCAGCAGCCCCGTAATCTGGGAGCAGTTCTTC
TRBV7-6	TRBD1	.	TRBJ2-1	CASSPGQGARMRFF	TGTGCCAGCAGCCCGGGACAGGGGGCAAGAATGAGGTTCTTC
TRBV7-2	.	few	TRBJ1-2	CASSLDGAGDYGYTF	TGTGCCAGCAGCTTAGATGGAGCGGGTGACTATGGCTACACCTTC
TRBV6-5	.	.	TRBJ1-2	CASGETGMTSYGYTF	TGTGCCAGCGGTGAAACAGGGATGACAAGCTATGGCTACACCTTC
TRBV7-6	.	.	TRBJ2-5	CASSTGKDPGETQYF	TGTGCCAGCAGCACCGGGAAGGACCCAGGAGAGACCCAGTACTTC
TRBV7-9	.	.	TRBJ2-1	CASSFFPGADNEQFF	TGTGCCAGCAGCTTTTTTCCAGGGGCCGACAATGAGCAGTTCTTC
TRBV29-1	.	few	TRBJ2-2	CSVSGWENGELFF	TGCAGCGTGAGCGGGTGGGAGAACGGGGAGCTGTTTTTT
TRBV2	TRBD1	.	TRBJ1-5	CASGFPGQGRYSNQPQHF	TGTGCCAGCGGATTCCCGGGACAGGGGCGTTATAGCAATCAGCCCCAGCATTTT
TRBV4-1	.	.	TRBJ2-3	CASSQDRNGEGTDTQYF	TGCGCCAGCAGCCAAGATCGAAACGGGGAGGGCACAGATACGCAGTATTTT
TRBV5-1	TRBD1	.	TRBJ2-4	CASRTYPGQGIAKNIQYF	TGCGCCAGCAGGACGTATCCGGGACAGGGGATAGCCAAAAACATTCAGTACTTC
TRBV19	.	.	TRBJ1-1	CASLQGRTEAFF	TGTGCCAGCCTACAGGGACGTACTGAAGCTTTCTTT
TRBV7-8	.	few	TRBJ2-5	CASSLGVGRHKETQYF	TGTGCCAGCAGCTTAGGGGTTGGGCGACACAAAGAGACCCAGTACTTC
TRBV20-1	TRBD1	few	TRBJ2-7	CSAGGTGFPYEQYF	TGCAGTGCGGGCGGGACAGGCTTCCCCTACGAGCAGTACTTC